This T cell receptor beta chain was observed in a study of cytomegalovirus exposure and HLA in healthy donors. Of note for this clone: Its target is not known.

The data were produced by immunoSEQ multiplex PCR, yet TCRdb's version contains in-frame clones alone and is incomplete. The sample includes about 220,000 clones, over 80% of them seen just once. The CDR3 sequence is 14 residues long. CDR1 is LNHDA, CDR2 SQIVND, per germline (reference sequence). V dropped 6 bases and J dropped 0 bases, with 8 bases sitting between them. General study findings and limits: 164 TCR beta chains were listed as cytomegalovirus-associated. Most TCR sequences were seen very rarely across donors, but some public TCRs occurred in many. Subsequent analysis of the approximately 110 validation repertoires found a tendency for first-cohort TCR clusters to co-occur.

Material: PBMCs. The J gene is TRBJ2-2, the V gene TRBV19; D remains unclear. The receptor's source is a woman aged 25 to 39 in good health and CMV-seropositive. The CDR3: CASSPRSNTGELFF. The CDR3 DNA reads TGTGCCAGTAGCCCGCGGTCGAACACCGGGGAGCTGTTTTTT.